This TCR beta chain was obtained from a study of cytomegalovirus exposure and HLA in healthy donors. Turning to the study itself: From donors who were HLA-typed, an early data release held around 80 million unique TCRs. Broader study findings: A missense variant in DCLRE1C was later tied to TCR beta V- and J-gene trimming. It emerged from a later analysis that several of the most significant clusters appeared to be linked to common viral pathogens.

CDR1 LNHDA and CDR2 SQIVND come from the germline V gene (reference sequence). V was cut by 5 bases and J by 2 bases, with 19 bases left in between. The CDR3 has 17 amino acids. Comments on this clone: What it recognizes is unknown.

This PCR relied on a set of 60 Vbeta primers and 13 Jbeta primers. The repertoire was sequenced with immunoSEQ multiplex PCR; TCRdb's copy has only in-frame clones and lacks some. The table shows over 100,000 clones, with approximately 71% occurring only once. V is TRBV19 and J is TRBJ1-5; D call uncertain. Sequenced material: PBMCs. The clonotype originates from a woman in her 70s in good health and CMV-seropositive. The CDR3 DNA follows: TGTGCCAGTAGTCTAGGGTTGCCTACTCAGGGCAATCAGCCCCAGCATTTT. Its translation is CASSLGLPTQGNQPQHF.